The entry that follows covers one T cell receptor beta chain sequence. No antigen is known for it. The data are from a study of blood T cells in healthy people across ages. Study findings and constraints: Naive CD4+ cells and diversity were both higher in long-lived donors than in aged donors. Using unsorted PBMCs precluded a conclusive naive versus antigen-experienced comparison.

A sample-barcoded 5' primer and a J-beta primer mix were used in a second PCR of roughly 7 to 11 cycles. A tag from a template-switch adaptor with 12 random nucleotides marked each cDNA molecule. Paired-end reads containing CDR3 totaled no fewer than 2.5 million for each sample. TCRdb analysed the 5' RACE reads with MiXCR anew, one entry per CDR3 protein. The sample lists around 1,700,000 distinct CDR3 sequences, roughly 30% occurring once. CDR3 length equals 14 residues. Trimming cost V 3 bases and J 11 bases, with 19 bases left between them. The germline CDR1 and CDR2 sequences are MDHEN and SYDVKM.

Input material: blood. The TCR comes from a woman aged 25 to 39 in good health. This sequence joins TRBV28 and TRBJ2-5, with D possibly being TRBD1 (6 bases). In nucleotides, the CDR3 is TGTGCCAGCAGTTTGAGCAGGGGCTTTAGAATGCAGTACTTC. Amino acids: CASSLSRGFRMQYF.